Below, one TCR beta chain is given with its context. Antigen specificity is unknown. Germline CDR1 reads LGHDT; CDR2 reads YNNKEL (reference sequence). V lost 1 base and J lost 13, with 16 bases in between. CDR3 size: 13 residues. The use of a sample-barcoded 5' primer and a J-beta primer mix characterized a second PCR of roughly 6 to 12 cycles. Every sample gave at least 3 million paired-end reads containing CDR3. MiXCR, applied by TCRdb to the 5' RACE reads, yields one record per CDR3 protein. The data hold 750,000 to 850,000 distinct CDR3 sequences, with approximately 25% observed a single time. The sample belongs to a study of blood T cells in healthy people across ages. General observations from the study: Among long-lived donors, naive CD4+ cells were more numerous and diversity higher than in aged donors.

Another study also made use of these data, one on T cells of mothers and their children.

The chain links TRBV3-1 to TRBJ1-1; D remains unclear. Material for sequencing was blood. The clonotype originates from a boy under 18 in good health. The DNA for the CDR3 is TGTGCCAGCAGCCAAGGTCCGTCCGCTCCGGATTTCTTT. It yields the protein CASSQGPSAPDFF.